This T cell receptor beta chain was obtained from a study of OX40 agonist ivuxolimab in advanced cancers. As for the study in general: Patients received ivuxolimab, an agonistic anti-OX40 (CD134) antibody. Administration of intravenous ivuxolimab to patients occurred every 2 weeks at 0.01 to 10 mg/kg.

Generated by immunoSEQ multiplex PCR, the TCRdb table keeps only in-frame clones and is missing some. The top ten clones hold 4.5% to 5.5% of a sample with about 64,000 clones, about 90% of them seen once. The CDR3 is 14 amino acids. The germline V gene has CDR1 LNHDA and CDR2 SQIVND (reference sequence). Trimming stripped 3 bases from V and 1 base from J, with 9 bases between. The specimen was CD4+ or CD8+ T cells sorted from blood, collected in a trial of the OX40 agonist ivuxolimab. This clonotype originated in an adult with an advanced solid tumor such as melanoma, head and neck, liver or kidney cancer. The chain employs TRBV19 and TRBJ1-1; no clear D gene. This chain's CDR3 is CASSIQAQNTEAFF. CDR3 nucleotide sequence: TGTGCCAGTAGTATTCAGGCACAGAACACTGAAGCTTTCTTT. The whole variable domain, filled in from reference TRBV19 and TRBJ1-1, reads DGGITQSPKYLFRKEGQNVTLSCEQNLNHDAMYWYRQDPGQGLRLIYYSQIVNDFQKGDIAEGYSVSREKKESFPLTVTSAQKNPTAFYLCASSIQAQNTEAFFGQGTRLTVV.